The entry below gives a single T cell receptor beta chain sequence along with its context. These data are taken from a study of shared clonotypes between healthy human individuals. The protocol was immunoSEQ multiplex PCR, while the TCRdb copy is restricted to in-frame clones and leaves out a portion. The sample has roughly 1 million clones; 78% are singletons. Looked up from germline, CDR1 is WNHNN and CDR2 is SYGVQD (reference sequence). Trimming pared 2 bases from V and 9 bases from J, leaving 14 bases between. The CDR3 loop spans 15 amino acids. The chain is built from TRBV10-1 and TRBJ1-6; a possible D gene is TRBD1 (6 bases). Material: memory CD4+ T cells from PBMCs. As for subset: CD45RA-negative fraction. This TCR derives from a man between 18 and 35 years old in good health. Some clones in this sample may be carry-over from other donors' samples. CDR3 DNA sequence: TGCGCCAGCAGTGAGGCTCGCGGGGGCGGTTCACCCCTCCACTTT. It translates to CASSEARGGGSPLHF.